One sample yielded the 17 T cell receptor beta chains listed below, sequenced in a study of cytomegalovirus exposure and HLA in healthy donors. With 60 Vbeta and 13 Jbeta primers, the PCR was carried out. Assay: immunoSEQ multiplex PCR; the TCRdb copy retains only in-frame clones and omits some. The table shows around 130,000 clones, with roughly 74% occurring only once. The sequenced material came from PBMCs. The receptors originated from a middle-aged man in good health and CMV-seropositive.

This chain joins TRBV5-1 and TRBJ1-2; 8 bases align to TRBD1. This CDR3 spans 13 amino acids. Germline CDR1 SGHRS, CDR2 YFSETQ. The trim removed 0 bases at V and 5 bases at J, leaving 0 bases unmatched. The CDR3 here is CASSLGTGYGYTF. The CDR3 DNA sequence: TGCGCCAGCAGCTTGGGGACAGGGTATGGCTACACCTTC.

The chain couples TRBV7-9 to TRBJ2-3; 10 positions agree with TRBD1. The CDR3 loop spans 16 amino acids. CDR1 is SEHNR, CDR2 FQNEAQ, per germline (reference sequence). After removal of 2 bases from V and 5 bases from J, the junction contained 7 bases not matched to a gene. CDR3 coding DNA: TGTGCCAGCAGCTTACCTCGACAGGGGGCCGGAGATACGCAGTATTTT. Encoded protein: CASSLPRQGAGDTQYF.

The chain recombines TRBV27 with TRBJ2-1, with TRBD1 matching over 7 bases. Germline lookup yields CDR1 MNHEY and CDR2 SMNVEV (reference sequence). CDR3 length: 15 amino acids. Unmatched junction bases numbered 9, after V lost 3 bases and J lost 7 bases. Here the CDR3 reads CASSFGNRGLNEQFF. The CDR3 DNA follows: TGTGCCAGCAGTTTTGGCAACAGGGGTTTGAATGAGCAGTTCTTC.

The J gene is TRBJ1-4, the V gene TRBV28; a possible D gene is TRBD1 (6 bases). The CDR3 is 13 amino acids. V gave up 6 bases and J gave up 6 bases, with 11 bases separating them. Per the germline V gene, CDR1 is MDHEN and CDR2 is SYDVKM. CDR3 sequence: CASRSRGDEKLFF. CDR3 sequence (DNA): TGTGCCAGCAGGTCCAGGGGTGATGAAAAACTGTTTTTT.

This chain uses TRBV7-9 with TRBJ2-7; 10 bases line up with TRBD1. Germline V gene data show CDR1 as SEHNR and CDR2 as FQNEAQ (reference sequence). The CDR3 loop spans 17 amino acids. After removal of 5 bases from V and 2 bases from J, the junction contained 12 bases not matched to a gene. This chain's CDR3 is CASSPLRTGGIPYEQYF. In DNA, the CDR3 is TGTGCCAGCAGCCCCCTTCGGACAGGGGGGATCCCCTACGAGCAGTACTTC.

V gene TRBV6-1 combines with J gene TRBJ2-5; 7 bases map to TRBD1. J gave up 1 base and V 4 bases, and 12 bases lay outside the gene matches. CDR1 and CDR2 (germline): MNHNS, SASEGT. The CDR3 has 17 amino acids. The CDR3 region is CASSARQGLSFQETQYF. CDR3 DNA: TGTGCCAGCAGTGCCCGACAGGGCCTATCGTTCCAAGAGACCCAGTACTTC.

The chain carries TRBV4-2 and TRBJ2-5; maybe TRBD2 (6 bases). The germline CDR1 and CDR2 sequences are LGHNA and YNFKEQ. The ends were cut back, 0 bases at V and 4 bases at J, with 9 bases in the middle. CDR3 length equals 14 residues. CDR3 residues: CASSQETRGETQYF. CDR3 DNA sequence: TGTGCCAGCAGCCAAGAGACTAGGGGAGAGACCCAGTACTTC.

This clone was detected a few times. The rearrangement joins TRBV18 to TRBJ2-7, with a weak D call TRBD2 (6 bases). CDR3 length equals 12 residues. V was clipped by 3 bases and J by 4 bases, with 7 bases between them. CDR1 KGHSH and CDR2 LQKENI come from the germline V gene. The CDR3 loop reads CASSPGTYEQYF. DNA for the CDR3: TGTGCCAGCTCACCTGGGACTTACGAGCAGTACTTC.

V usage is TRBV2 and J usage is TRBJ1-3; tentative D call: TRBD1 (6 bases). The germline V and J ends were trimmed by 4 bases and 4 bases, with 11 bases remaining between them. The CDR3 totals 14 residues. Germline-derived CDR1 and CDR2 are SNHLY and FYNNEI. The DNA for the CDR3 is TGTGCCAGCAGTGCGACAGGTCGCGGAAACACCATATATTTT. Translating gives CASSATGRGNTIYF.

This sequence joins TRBV11-2 and TRBJ2-7, with D possibly matching TRBD1 (5 bases). Germline CDR1 and CDR2: SGHAT and FQNNGV. V lost 1 base to trimming and J lost 2 bases, with 12 bases between them. The CDR3 has 15 amino acids. The CDR3 sequence: CASSLGPGKAYEQYF. The CDR3 DNA reads TGTGCCAGCAGCTTAGGTCCAGGGAAGGCCTACGAGCAGTACTTC. Based on the CDR3 plus reference TRBV11-2 and TRBJ2-7, the full variable domain is EAGVAQSPRYKIIEKRQSVAFWCNPISGHATLYWYQQILGQGPKLLIQFQNNGVVDDSQLPKDRFSAERLKGVDSTLKIQPAKLEDSAVYLCASSLGPGKAYEQYFGPGTRLTVT.

CDR3 in amino acids: CASRRGTDTQYF. Written as DNA, the CDR3 is TGTGCCAGCCGGAGGGGCACAGATACGCAGTATTTT. This rearrangement joins TRBV2 to TRBJ2-3; D perhaps matches TRBD2 (6 bases). Germline V lookup: CDR1 SNHLY, CDR2 FYNNEI. Deletions cut 8 bases from V and 1 base from J, with 7 bases between. The length of the CDR3 is 12 residues.

J is TRBJ1-6 and V is TRBV6-5; perhaps TRBD1 as D (6 bases). From germline, CDR1 is MNHEY and CDR2 SVGAGI. The CDR3 is 14 residues long. V lost 2 bases to trimming and J lost 11 bases, with 13 bases between them. CDR3: CASSYNQGWPPLHF. As DNA, the CDR3 is TGTGCCAGCAGTTACAACCAGGGGTGGCCACCCCTCCACTTT.

This clone was picked up a small number of times. This sequence joins TRBV28 and TRBJ2-1; D might be TRBD1 (5 bases). The CDR3 extends over 18 amino acids. V lost 7 bases to trimming and J lost 0 bases, with 22 bases between them. Germline CDR1 and CDR2: MDHEN and SYDVKM. CDR3 DNA: TGTGCCAGCAATAACCGGAAACAAACAGGTCGCTCCTACAATGAGCAGTTCTTC. Its translation is CASNNRKQTGRSYNEQFF.

The CDR3 sequence is CASSVSSRKETQYF. CDR3 sequence (DNA): TGTGCCAGCAGTGTGTCTAGCAGAAAAGAGACCCAGTACTTC. The chain recombines TRBV6-4 with TRBJ2-5; TRBD2 might be the D (5 bases). The CDR3 runs 14 residues. Trimming removed 4 bases at V and 3 bases at J, with 12 bases between. The germline CDR1 and CDR2 sequences are MRHNA and SNTAGT.

The J gene is TRBJ2-3, the V gene TRBV12-1; the D call TRBD2 from the table was never checked on the DNA. TRBV12-1 is a listed pseudogene. The CDR3 is made up of 16 amino acids. Written as DNA, the CDR3 is TGTGCCAGCAGCTTTGTCGGCGGGAGTATCACAGATACGCAGTATTTT. Protein sequence: CASSFVGGSITDTQYF.

The chain carries TRBV28 and TRBJ1-4, with 10 bases matching TRBD1. CDR1 MDHEN and CDR2 SYDVKM come from the germline V gene. The CDR3 runs to 12 residues. V was pared by 10 bases and J by 8 bases, with 4 bases of the junction left unmatched. This CDR3 reads CAIRDRGEKLFF. In DNA form, the CDR3 reads TGTGCCATCCGGGACAGGGGCGAAAAACTGTTTTTT.

V usage is TRBV6-6 and J usage is TRBJ2-7; 7 bases align to TRBD1. The germline CDR1 and CDR2 sequences are MNHNY and SVGAGI (reference sequence). The CDR3 runs to 14 residues. V gave up 5 bases and J gave up 0 bases; unmatched junction bases: 4. CDR3 DNA: TGTGCCAGCAGTAACAGGGACAGCTCCTACGAGCAGTACTTC. Protein: CASSNRDSSYEQYF.